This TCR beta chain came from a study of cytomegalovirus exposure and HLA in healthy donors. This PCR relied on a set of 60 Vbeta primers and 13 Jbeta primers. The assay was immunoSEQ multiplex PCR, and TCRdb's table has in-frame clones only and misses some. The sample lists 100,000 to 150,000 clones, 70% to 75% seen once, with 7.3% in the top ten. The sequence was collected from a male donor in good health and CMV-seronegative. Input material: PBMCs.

CDR3 nucleotides: TGTGCCAGCAGAACTCCTAGCGGGGGGAATGAGCAGTTCTTC. Its protein is CASRTPSGGNEQFF. The V gene is TRBV27, the J gene TRBJ2-1; 11 nucleotides align to TRBD2. CDR3 length: 14 residues. The V gene's germline CDR1 is MNHEY and CDR2 SMNVEV (reference sequence). V trimming: 6 bases; J trimming: 7 bases; junction bases outside the gene matches: 5.